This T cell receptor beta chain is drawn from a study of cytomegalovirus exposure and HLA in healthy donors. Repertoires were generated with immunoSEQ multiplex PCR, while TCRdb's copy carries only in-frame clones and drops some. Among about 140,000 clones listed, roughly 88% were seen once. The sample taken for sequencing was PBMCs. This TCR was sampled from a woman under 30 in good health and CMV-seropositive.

CDR3 region: CAWSVSVSPTDTQYF. CDR3 DNA sequence: TGTGCCTGGAGTGTTAGTGTTTCCCCGACAGATACGCAGTATTTT. V usage is TRBV30 and J usage is TRBJ2-3; D remains unclear. V gave up 0 bases and J gave up 3 bases, with 13 bases separating them. The germline CDR1 and CDR2 sequences are GTSNPN and SVGIG (reference sequence). CDR3 length: 15 amino acids.